A selection of T cell receptor beta chains follows, all from one sample in a study of shared T cell receptors in the human thymus. Generated by immunoSEQ multiplex PCR, the TCRdb table keeps only in-frame clones and is missing some. Here the sample spans hundreds of thousands of clones, around 87% being singletons. The same data also contributed to another study, on human thymus T cells.

The source material was thymocytes. The source of these receptors is a boy under two years old with a congenital heart defect. Both conserved end residues are part of each CDR3. The D gene is left open where the match is weak. Clone size, where shown, is once, few, many, or a class for clones that have expanded.

TRBJ1-5 | TRBD1 | once | TRBV28 | CASSSTGTGTTHQPQHF | TGTGCCAGCAGCTCCACCGGGACAGGGACTACCCATCAGCCCCAGCATTTT
TRBJ2-7 | TRBD1 | - | TRBV7-9 | CASRPNRGRDDEQYF | TGTGCCAGCAGGCCGAACAGGGGTAGGGACGACGAGCAGTACTTC
TRBJ2-6 | - | - | TRBV7-6 | CASSRLALGANVLTF | TGTGCCAGCAGCCGCCTCGCGCTTGGGGCCAACGTCCTGACTTTC
TRBJ2-7 | TRBD1 | - | TRBV30 | CAWSVRTGGYEQYF | TGTGCCTGGAGTGTACGGACAGGGGGCTACGAGCAGTACTTC
TRBJ1-1 | - | - | TRBV12-5 | CASGLGEGLNTEAFF | TGTGCTAGTGGTTTAGGCGAGGGATTGAACACTGAAGCTTTCTTT
TRBJ1-4 | TRBD1 | - | TRBV28 | CASSSTDRGSNEKLFF | TGTGCCAGCAGTTCCACCGACAGGGGCTCTAATGAAAAACTGTTTTTT
TRBJ2-5 | TRBD1 | - | TRBV7-6 | CASSLGSSSGRGETQYF | TGTGCCAGCAGCTTAGGTAGTTCCTCAGGCAGGGGGGAGACCCAGTACTTC
TRBJ2-1 | TRBD1 | - | TRBV14 | CASSQETGSNEQFF | TGTGCCAGCAGCCAAGAGACAGGGTCCAATGAGCAGTTCTTC
TRBJ2-1 | - | - | TRBV30 | CAWSPYNEQFF | TGTGCCTGGAGCCCTTACAATGAGCAGTTCTTC
TRBJ2-1 | TRBD2 | - | TRBV7-7 | CASSSSAGVSYNEQFF | TGTGCTAGCAGTTCATCAGCGGGGGTGTCCTACAATGAGCAGTTCTTC
TRBJ1-4 | - | few | TRBV4-3 | CASSLGEKLFF | TGCGCCAGCAGCCTCGGGGAAAAACTGTTTTTT
TRBJ1-1 | - | - | TRBV7-9 | CASSQTGVNTEAFF | TGTGCCAGCAGCCAGACAGGAGTGAACACTGAAGCTTTCTTT